Listed below are T cell receptor beta chains from one sample, sequenced in a study of T cell changes during pregnancy in multiple sclerosis. Profiled with immunoSEQ multiplex PCR; TCRdb holds only in-frame clones, not every one. The table lists roughly 80,000 clones, 75% to 90% of them singletons. The source material was peripheral blood, sampled before pregnancy. The origin of the receptors is a female donor with multiple sclerosis, enrolled in a pregnancy study. Both conserved end residues are trimmed from each CDR3. Clone size is shown for a subset of rows, as once, few, many or a class of expanded clone.

clone_size,v_call,cdr3_aa
.,TRBV2,ASSIPGQGNLYEQY
once,TRBV9,ASTVMAGGGHNEQF
many,TRBV2,ASYLDRNPGNTIY
.,TRBV19,ASSIDLTVGPEQY
.,TRBV5-1,ASSSGGDPSSGANVLT
.,TRBV11-3,AGILRLAGEETQY
.,TRBV5-6,ASSLNPPGFSYEQY
.,TRBV27,ASSLRAGGTDTQY
.,TRBV7-9,ASGASAGTEAF
.,TRBV4-3,ASSQPGTGVYGYT
.,TRBV27,ASSPVSGNTIY
once,TRBV7-7,ASSLGLAGGEEETQY
.,TRBV5-4,ASSFASGGLTDTQY
.,TRBV30,AWMGQGNSPLH
.,TRBV7-2,ASSLAVREYSNLYEQY
once,TRBV6-5,ASRTDRDEQF
.,TRBV6-6,ASSYYRDRDGYT
.,TRBV7-8,ASSFHRGRRELF
.,TRBV10-3,AIHDSSSGNTIY
.,TRBV5-5,ASSSQGIETQY
once,TRBV11-2,ASGRGALSSGNTIY
once,TRBV11-2,ASSYRVTEAF
.,TRBV7-2,ASSFPGGVHYGYT
.,TRBV11-1,ASSPWGGGGYNEQF
.,TRBV12-5,ASGFLSSSQVQPQH
once,TRBV6-1,ASHRDRGQPQH
.,TRBV6-5,ASSENVRGHEQF
.,TRBV28,ASSLGRGYGYT
.,TRBV5-1,ASSFNARDTEAF
.,TRBV11-2,ASSLWGQAEY
.,TRBV10-3,AISERGLETQY
.,TRBV6-1,AAQTETFTDTQY
.,TRBV18,ASSPTGSYNSPLH
.,TRBV30,AWSEGFSGNEKLF
.,TRBV9,ASSVGQGNEKLF
.,TRBV4-1,ASGLGGYWPNTEAF
.,TRBV4-3,ASSQADRVDYGYT
.,TRBV4-1,ASSQRDFSYNEQF
.,TRBV5-1,ASSIDRVGGYT
.,TRBV9,ASSALQGMNTEAF
.,TRBV11-3,ASSPSGGEETQY
few,TRBV4-1,ASSQPGLGGETQY
few,TRBV4-2,ASSQDDLGGDSPLH